The entry that follows covers one T cell receptor (beta chain) sequence. Its antigen is currently unknown. CDR1 SQVTM and CDR2 ANQGSEA come from the germline V gene. With 5 bases clipped from V and 7 bases from J, the junction kept 6 bases outside the gene matches. CDR3 size: 14 residues. Data came from immunoSEQ multiplex PCR; TCRdb stores just in-frame clones and leaves some out. The sample contains roughly 100,000 clones, roughly 90% of which appear only once. This record belongs to a study of graft-versus-host responses after intestinal transplantation. Study observations and caveats: Recipient marrow harbored GvH clones, some of which surfaced first in ileum or blood.

The sequenced sample was unstimulated CD4+ T cells sorted from spleen or lymph node cells, obtained before intestinal transplant. The TCR comes from a human donor who received an intestinal transplant. The rearrangement uses TRBV29-1 and TRBJ1-6, with TRBD1 matching 9 bases. The CDR3 spells CSVSGTGKNSPLHF. CDR3 nucleotides: TGCAGCGTTTCCGGGACAGGGAAGAATTCACCCCTCCACTTT.